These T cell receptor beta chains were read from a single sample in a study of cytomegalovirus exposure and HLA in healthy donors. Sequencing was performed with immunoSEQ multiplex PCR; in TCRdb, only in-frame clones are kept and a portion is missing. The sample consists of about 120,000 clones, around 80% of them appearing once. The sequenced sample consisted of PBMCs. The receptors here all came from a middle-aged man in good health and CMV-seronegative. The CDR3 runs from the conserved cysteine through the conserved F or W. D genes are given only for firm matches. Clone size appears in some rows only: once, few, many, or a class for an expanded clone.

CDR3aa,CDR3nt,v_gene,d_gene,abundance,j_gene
CASAERAQETQYF,TGTGCCAGCGCGGAGCGGGCCCAAGAGACCCAGTACTTC,TRBV6-6,NA,NA,TRBJ2-5
CASQDRPNSNQPQHF,TGTGCCAGTCAAGACAGGCCGAATAGCAATCAGCCCCAGCATTTT,TRBV19,NA,NA,TRBJ1-5
CASSFGQVNTEAFF,TGTGCCAGCAGTTTTGGGCAGGTGAACACTGAAGCTTTCTTT,TRBV6-5,NA,NA,TRBJ1-1
CASSQEEIKRSVFSYEQYF,TGCGCCAGCAGCCAAGAAGAAATAAAGCGAAGCGTTTTCTCCTACGAGCAGTACTTC,TRBV4-1,NA,NA,TRBJ2-7
CASSTGQGPSGAFF,TGTGCCAGCAGTACGGGACAGGGGCCTAGTGGAGCTTTCTTT,TRBV6-5,TRBD1,few,TRBJ1-1
CASSDGQGFGNTIYF,TGTGCCAGCAGCGACGGACAGGGGTTCGGAAACACCATATATTTT,TRBV5-4,TRBD1,NA,TRBJ1-3
CASSTEHRVRKQYF,TGTGCCAGCTCTACGGAGCACAGGGTTCGGAAACAGTACTTC,TRBV18,NA,NA,TRBJ2-7
CSVPGGGGVTDTQYF,TGCAGCGTGCCTGGGGGCGGGGGGGTCACAGATACGCAGTATTTT,TRBV29-1,TRBD2,NA,TRBJ2-3
CASSQLTGMGGEKLFF,TGTGCCAGTAGCCAACTTACCGGGATGGGAGGCGAAAAACTGTTTTTT,TRBV4-2,NA,once,TRBJ1-4
CASFPTGMGSPLHF,TGTGCCAGCTTCCCGACAGGAATGGGTTCACCCCTCCACTTT,TRBV27,NA,NA,TRBJ1-6
CASSQKYGETQYF,TGTGCCAGCAGCCAAAAGTACGGGGAGACCCAGTACTTC,TRBV2,NA,NA,TRBJ2-5
CATNRARSNEKLFF,TGTGCCACCAACAGGGCCAGATCGAATGAAAAACTGTTTTTT,TRBV6-1,NA,NA,TRBJ1-4
CASHPGLHSPLHF,TGTGCCAGCCACCCCGGGTTGCATTCACCCCTCCACTTT,TRBV19,NA,NA,TRBJ1-6
CASSLGQGAVTQYF,TGTGCCAGCAGTCTGGGACAGGGGGCGGTGACCCAGTACTTC,TRBV27,TRBD1,NA,TRBJ2-5
CASSPGNQETQYF,TGTGCCAGTAGTCCGGGGAACCAAGAGACCCAGTACTTC,TRBV19,NA,NA,TRBJ2-5
CASSAEAGGGTDTQYF,TGTGCCAGCAGCGCGGAGGCGGGGGGGGGCACAGATACGCAGTATTTT,TRBV9,TRBD2,few,TRBJ2-3
CASSQGQGARKGYTF,TGCGCCAGCAGCCAAGGACAGGGGGCGCGAAAGGGCTACACCTTC,TRBV4-1,TRBD1,NA,TRBJ1-2
CASSAGELGEKLFF,TGTGCCAGCAGCGCAGGGGAGCTAGGTGAAAAACTGTTTTTT,TRBV9,NA,few,TRBJ1-4
CASSMSNQPQHF,TGTGCCAGCAGCATGAGCAATCAGCCCCAGCATTTT,TRBV6-5,NA,NA,TRBJ1-5
CASSLDRNTGELFF,TGTGCCAGCAGCCTCGACAGGAACACCGGGGAGCTGTTTTTT,TRBV6-4,NA,NA,TRBJ2-2
CAWRFTPRTGYGYTF,TGTGCCTGGAGATTTACCCCTAGGACAGGCTATGGCTACACCTTC,TRBV30,TRBD1,few,TRBJ1-2